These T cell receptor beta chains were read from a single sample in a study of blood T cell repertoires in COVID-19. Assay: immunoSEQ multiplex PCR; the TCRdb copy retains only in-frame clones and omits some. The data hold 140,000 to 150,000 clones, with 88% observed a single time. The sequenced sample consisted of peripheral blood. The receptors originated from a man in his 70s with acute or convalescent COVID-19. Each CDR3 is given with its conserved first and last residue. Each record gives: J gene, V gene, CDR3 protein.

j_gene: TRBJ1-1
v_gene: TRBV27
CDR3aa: CASRWTVNTEAFF

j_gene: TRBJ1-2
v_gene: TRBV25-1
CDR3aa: CASSESGFNYGYTF

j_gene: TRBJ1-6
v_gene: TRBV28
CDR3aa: CASSQGDSPLHF

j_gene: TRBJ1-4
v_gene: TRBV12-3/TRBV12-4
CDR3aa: CASRLRNEKLFF

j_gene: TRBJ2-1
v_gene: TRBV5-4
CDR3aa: CASRPSGRALNEQFF

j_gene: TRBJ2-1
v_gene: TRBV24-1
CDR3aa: CATSAPPGDEQFF

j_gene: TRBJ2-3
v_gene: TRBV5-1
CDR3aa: CASSGRLAGGTDTQYF

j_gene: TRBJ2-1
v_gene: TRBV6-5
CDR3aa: CASRAGPYNEQFF

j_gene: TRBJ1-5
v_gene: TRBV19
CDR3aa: CASRTSEVEPQHF

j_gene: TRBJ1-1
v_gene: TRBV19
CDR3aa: CATGDRGWSTEAFF

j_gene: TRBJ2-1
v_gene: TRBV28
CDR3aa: CASSGTISYNEQFF

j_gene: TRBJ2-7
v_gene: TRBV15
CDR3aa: CATSRVTGGYEQYF

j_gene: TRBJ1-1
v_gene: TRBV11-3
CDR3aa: CASSKTGTTTEAFF

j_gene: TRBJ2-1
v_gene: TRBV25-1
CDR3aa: CASTLLPGQRIYNEQFF

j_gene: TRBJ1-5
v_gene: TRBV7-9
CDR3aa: CASSPAGYSNQPQHF

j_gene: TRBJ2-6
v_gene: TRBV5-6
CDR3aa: CASSLEGGRSPLTF

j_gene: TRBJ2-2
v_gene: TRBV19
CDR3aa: CASSATRALTGELFF

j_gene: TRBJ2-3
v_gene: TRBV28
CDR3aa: CASSAPRQVIDTQYF

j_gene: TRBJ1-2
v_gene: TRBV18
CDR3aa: CASSDRGTLWGYTF

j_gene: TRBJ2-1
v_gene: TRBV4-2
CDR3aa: CASTNPRLSYNEQFF

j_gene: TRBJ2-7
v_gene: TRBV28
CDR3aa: CASSLQQGGQYF

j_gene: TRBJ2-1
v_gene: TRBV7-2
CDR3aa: CASTSGVNEQFF

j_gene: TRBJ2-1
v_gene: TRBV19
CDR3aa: CASSALAGAGNEQFF

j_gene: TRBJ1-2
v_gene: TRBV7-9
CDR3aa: CASSPTGGNYGYTF

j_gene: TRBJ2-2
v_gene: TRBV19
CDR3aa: CASSIGGGTGELFF

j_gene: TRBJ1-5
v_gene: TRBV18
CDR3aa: CASSSGGVSNQPQHF

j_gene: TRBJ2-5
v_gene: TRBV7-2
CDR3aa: CASSLLGGTETQYF

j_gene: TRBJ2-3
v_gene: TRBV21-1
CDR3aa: CASSNRLAGTSTDTQYF

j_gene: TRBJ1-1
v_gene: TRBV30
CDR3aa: CATAKYTEAFF

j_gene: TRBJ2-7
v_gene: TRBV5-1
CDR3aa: CASRQGPESSYEQYF

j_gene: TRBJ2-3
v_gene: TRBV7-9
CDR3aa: CASSRSGVGDTQYF

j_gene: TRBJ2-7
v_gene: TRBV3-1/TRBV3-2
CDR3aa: CASSRSGSYEQYF

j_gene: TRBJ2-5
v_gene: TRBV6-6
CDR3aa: CASRLGQGGDETQYF

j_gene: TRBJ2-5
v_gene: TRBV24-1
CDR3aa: CATSDSGRGEKTQYF

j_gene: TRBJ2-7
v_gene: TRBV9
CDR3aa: CASSGEGNRDRGFSEQYF

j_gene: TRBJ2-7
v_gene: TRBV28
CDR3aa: CASTSPQGSTYEQYF

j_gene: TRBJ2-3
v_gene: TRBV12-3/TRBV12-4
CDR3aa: CASRLATDTQYF

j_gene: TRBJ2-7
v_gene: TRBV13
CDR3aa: CASSFAGQSYEQYF

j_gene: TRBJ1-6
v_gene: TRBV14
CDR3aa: CASSQTLEKGAHFEALHF

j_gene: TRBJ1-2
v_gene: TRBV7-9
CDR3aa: CASSLQIPLYGYTF

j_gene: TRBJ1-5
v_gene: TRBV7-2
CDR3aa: CASSLKLAGRYSNQPQHF

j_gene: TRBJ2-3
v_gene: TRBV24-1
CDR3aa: CATSDTVTDTQYF

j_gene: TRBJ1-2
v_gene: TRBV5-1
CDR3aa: CASSLGQGAYGYTF

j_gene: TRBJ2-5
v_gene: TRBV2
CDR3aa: CASYRYQETQYF

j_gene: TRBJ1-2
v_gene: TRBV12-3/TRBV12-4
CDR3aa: CASSSDSRVGYTF

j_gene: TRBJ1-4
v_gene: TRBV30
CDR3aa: CAWRGPEKLFF

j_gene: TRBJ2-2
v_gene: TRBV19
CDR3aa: CASSTGYTGELFF

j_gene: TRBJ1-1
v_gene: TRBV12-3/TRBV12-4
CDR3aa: CASREGLSEAFF

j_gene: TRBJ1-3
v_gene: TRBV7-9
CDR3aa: CASSLGQPNSGNTIYF

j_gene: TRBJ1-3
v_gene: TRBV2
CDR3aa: CASSDTGGSGNTIYF